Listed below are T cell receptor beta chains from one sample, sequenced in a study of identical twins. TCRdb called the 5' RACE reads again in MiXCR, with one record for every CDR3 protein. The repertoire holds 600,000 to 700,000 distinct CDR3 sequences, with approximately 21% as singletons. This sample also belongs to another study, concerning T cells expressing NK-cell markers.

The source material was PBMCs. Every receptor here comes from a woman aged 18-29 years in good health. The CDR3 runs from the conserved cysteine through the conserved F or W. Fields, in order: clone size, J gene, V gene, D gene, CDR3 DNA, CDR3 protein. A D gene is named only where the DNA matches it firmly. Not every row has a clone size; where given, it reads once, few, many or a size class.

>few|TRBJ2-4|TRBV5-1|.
TGCGCCAGCAGCTCGTACCGGGACGGACTAGCCAAAAACATTCAGTACTTC
CASSSYRDGLAKNIQYF
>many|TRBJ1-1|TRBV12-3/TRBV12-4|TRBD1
TGTGCCAGCAGTTCACCGCCGGGACAGATGAACACTGAAGCTTTCTTT
CASSSPPGQMNTEAFF
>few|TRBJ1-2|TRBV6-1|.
TGTGCCAGCACCACCGGCAGGACTAACTATGGCTACACCTTC
CASTTGRTNYGYTF
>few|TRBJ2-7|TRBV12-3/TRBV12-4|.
TGTGCCAGCAGTTTTGGCAGGGTTTCCGAGCAGTACTTC
CASSFGRVSEQYF
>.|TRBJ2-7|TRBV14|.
TGTGCCAGCAGCCGATCTAGTGTAGAGCAGTACTTC
CASSRSSVEQYF
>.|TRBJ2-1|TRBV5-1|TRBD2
TGCGCCAGCAGCTTGGGAGGCAGCGGGAGTGCATACAATGAGCAGTTCTTC
CASSLGGSGSAYNEQFF
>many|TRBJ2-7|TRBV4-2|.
TGTGCCAGCAGCCAAGAAGGGGGGGAATACTACGAGCAGTACTTC
CASSQEGGEYYEQYF
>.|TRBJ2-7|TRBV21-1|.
TGTGCCAGCAGCAAAGTCAGGGGGCGCAGGTACGAGCAGTACTTC
CASSKVRGRRYEQYF
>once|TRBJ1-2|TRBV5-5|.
TGTGCCAGCAGCTTTGGGTACACGAACTATGGCTACACCTTC
CASSFGYTNYGYTF
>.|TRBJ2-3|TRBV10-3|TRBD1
TGTGCCACGACAGGGAAGGGGCCAGATACGCAGTATTTT
CATTGKGPDTQYF
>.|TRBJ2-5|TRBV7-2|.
TGTGCCAGCAGCTTAATGGTGGATGTCCAAGAGACCCAGTACTTC
CASSLMVDVQETQYF
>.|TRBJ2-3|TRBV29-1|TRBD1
TGCAGCGTTGAAGACGGGACAGGGCGAGATACGCAGTATTTT
CSVEDGTGRDTQYF
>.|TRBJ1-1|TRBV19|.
TGTGCCAGTAGTATGGCAGAGGCTGAAGCTTTCTTT
CASSMAEAEAFF
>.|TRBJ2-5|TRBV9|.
TGTGCCAGCAGCCTTCGGGATCAAGAGACCAAGTACTTC
CASSLRDQETKYF
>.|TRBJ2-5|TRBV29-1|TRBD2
TGCAGCGCCGAAGGTTTACTAGCGGACCAAGAGACCCAGTACTTC
CSAEGLLADQETQYF
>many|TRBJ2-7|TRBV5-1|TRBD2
TGCGCCAGCAGTCCACTAGCGGGGGGCTCCTACGAGCAGTACTTC
CASSPLAGGSYEQYF
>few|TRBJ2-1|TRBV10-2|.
TGCGCCAGCATCCATAGCGGGCAAGGGGGCAATGAGCAGTTCTTC
CASIHSGQGGNEQFF
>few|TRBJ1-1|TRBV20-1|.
TGCAGTGTAAAGGGACACCAGAACACTGAAGCTTTCTTT
CSVKGHQNTEAFF
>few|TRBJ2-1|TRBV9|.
TGTGCCAGCAGCGTAGCTAGCGGGCAGGGGGACAATGAGCAGTTCTTC
CASSVASGQGDNEQFF
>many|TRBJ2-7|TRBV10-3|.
TGTGCCATCAGTGTTGAGCTAGCGGAGCAGTACTTC
CAISVELAEQYF
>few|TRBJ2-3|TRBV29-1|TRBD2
TGCAGCGTTGTTGCGGGGGGGCGTACAGATACGCAGTATTTT
CSVVAGGRTDTQYF
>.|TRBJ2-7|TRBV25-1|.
TGTGCCAGCAGTAGCCCCTCGACGGGCTGGGAGCAGTACTTC
CASSSPSTGWEQYF
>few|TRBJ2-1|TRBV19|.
TGTGCCACCAAACAGGGTTCGTTAAATGAGCAGTTCTTC
CATKQGSLNEQFF
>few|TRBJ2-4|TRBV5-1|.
TGCGCCAGCCGGGCCCTAAACATTCAGTACTTC
CASRALNIQYF
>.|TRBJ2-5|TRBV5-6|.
TGTGCCAGCACTGGGGGAGCAACTAGACAAGAGACCCAGTACTTC
CASTGGATRQETQYF
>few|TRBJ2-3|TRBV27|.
TGTGCCAGCAGTCTCCGTCCGCTAGTGAACACAGATACGCAGTATTTT
CASSLRPLVNTDTQYF
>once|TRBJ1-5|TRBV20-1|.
TGCAGTGCGGTGATAAGTAGCAATCAGCCCCAGCATTTT
CSAVISSNQPQHF
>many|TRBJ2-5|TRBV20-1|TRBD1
TGCAGTGCTAGACACACAATGGGACAGCCTCAAGAGACCCAGTACTTC
CSARHTMGQPQETQYF
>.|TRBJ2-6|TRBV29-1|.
TGCAGCGTTGCCGAGCGGCCAGGGCAGGGGATCATTTCTCTCTCTGGGGCCAACGTCCTGACTTTC
CSVAERPGQGIISLSGANVLTF
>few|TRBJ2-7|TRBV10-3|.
TGTGCCATCAGCACGGGGGGCTCCTCGACCTACGAGCAGTACTTC
CAISTGGSSTYEQYF
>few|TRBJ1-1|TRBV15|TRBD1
TGTGCCACCAGCAGAAACAGGGGGAGGAACACTGAAGCTTTCTTT
CATSRNRGRNTEAFF
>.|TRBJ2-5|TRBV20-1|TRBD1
TGCAGTGCCGAGGACAGGCGACAAGAGACCCAGTACTTC
CSAEDRRQETQYF
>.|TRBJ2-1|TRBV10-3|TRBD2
TGTGCCATCAAGGCTAGCGGGGGGGCTTCGAATGAGCAGTTCTTC
CAIKASGGASNEQFF
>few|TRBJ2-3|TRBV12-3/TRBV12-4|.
TGTGCCAGCAGTCGATCTCCCACAGATACGCAGTATTTT
CASSRSPTDTQYF
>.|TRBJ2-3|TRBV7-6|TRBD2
TGTGCCAGCAGCCCGGGAGTTGGACTAGCGGGAAGAGATACGCAGTATTTT
CASSPGVGLAGRDTQYF
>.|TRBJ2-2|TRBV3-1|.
TGTGCCAGCAGCCCGCGAGAACCCGGGGAGCTGTTTTTT
CASSPREPGELFF
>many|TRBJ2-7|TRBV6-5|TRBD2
TGTGCCACAAGGGCGGGAGTCGCGGAGCAGTACTTC
CATRAGVAEQYF
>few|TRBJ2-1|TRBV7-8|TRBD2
TGTGCCAGCAGCTCGGAGGCGGGGGGGCGCCCCGTCAGCAATGAGCAGTTCTTC
CASSSEAGGRPVSNEQFF
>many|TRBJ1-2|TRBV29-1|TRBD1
TGCAGCGTTAGGGGACAGGCAGCTAACTATGGCTACACCTTC
CSVRGQAANYGYTF
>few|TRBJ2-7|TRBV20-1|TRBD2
TGCAGTGCCCCCGGCAAAACTAGCGGCAACTCCTACGAGCAGTACTTC
CSAPGKTSGNSYEQYF
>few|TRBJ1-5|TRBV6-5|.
TGTGCCAGCCAGGACCCCAATCAGCCCCAGCATTTT
CASQDPNQPQHF
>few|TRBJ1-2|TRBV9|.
TGTGCCAGCAGCGTAGGTGGTTCAGGCAGGGGAGCGAGCTACACCTTC
CASSVGGSGRGASYTF
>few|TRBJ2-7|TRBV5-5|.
TGTGCCAGCAGCTTTCTGCAGGGCTCCTACGAGCAGTACTTC
CASSFLQGSYEQYF
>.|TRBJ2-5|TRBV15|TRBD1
TGTGCCACCAGCAGGGGACAGGGTCAAGAGACCCAGTACTTC
CATSRGQGQETQYF
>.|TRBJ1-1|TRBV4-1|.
TGCGCCAGCAGCCCAAAATCGGGGGTGGGAACTGAAGCTTTCTTT
CASSPKSGVGTEAFF